This T cell receptor beta chain was identified in a study of cytomegalovirus exposure and HLA in healthy donors. Points from the study as a whole: Differences between HLA loci emerged in a later analysis of TCR association rates, with DRB1 most and HLA-C fewest. The study reported that TCR beta sequences accurately predicted HLA-A and HLA-B alleles in most subjects. An observed cluster of highly shared sequence variants was recorded as a likely sequencing artifact. Researchers reported from a later analysis that most CMV-associated TCR beta chains appeared HLA-restricted.

Amplification used 60 Vbeta primers and 13 Jbeta primers. Clones were read by immunoSEQ multiplex PCR, and TCRdb kept only the in-frame ones, dropping some. This sample has about 57,000 clones, with 80% found just once. About this clone itself: The antigen is unknown.

With 6 bases removed from V and 6 bases from J, the gap between germline ends came to 15 bases. This CDR3 has 15 residues. The germline V gene has CDR1 MNHEY and CDR2 SVGAGI. The receptor was isolated from a male donor in good health and CMV-seronegative. This chain joins TRBV6-5 and TRBJ1-6; D uncertain. The sample consisted of PBMCs. This CDR3 reads CASSPAGRSNSPLHF. In DNA, the CDR3 is TGTGCCAGCAGCCCCGCGGGAAGAAGTAATTCACCCCTCCACTTT.